This T cell receptor (beta chain) appears in the sequencing data of a study of T cell responses to AZD1222 COVID-19 vaccine. This clone was counted only a few times. Its antigen is unidentified. Using immunoSEQ multiplex PCR, the repertoire was profiled, and TCRdb retains in-frame clones only, with some absent. The sample has about 45,000 clones, 80% seen once; the top ten hold about 22%. General observations from the study: Among vaccine-associated CD4 TCRs, coverage spanned spike, with dominance at 160-218 and 743-854. It was only after the peak T cell response that any repertoires were sampled. Females made up more of the donors, who were largely white British, and clonal diversity may have come out too low. Seropositivity was recorded at baseline in only 5 or 6 AZD1222 recipients.

The CDR3 is 12 residues long. Looked up from germline, CDR1 is SGDLS and CDR2 is YYNGEE. Trimming stripped 0 bases from V and 10 bases from J, with 8 bases between. The specimen was peripheral blood, collected 28 days after the second dose of the MenACWY control vaccine. This sequence was found in an adult who received the MenACWY meningococcal vaccine as a control. This chain connects TRBV9 to TRBJ2-1; no definite D call. In nucleotides, the CDR3 is TGTGCCAGCAGCGTAGGTGCGGAAGAGCAGTTCTTC. This translates into CASSVGAEEQFF.